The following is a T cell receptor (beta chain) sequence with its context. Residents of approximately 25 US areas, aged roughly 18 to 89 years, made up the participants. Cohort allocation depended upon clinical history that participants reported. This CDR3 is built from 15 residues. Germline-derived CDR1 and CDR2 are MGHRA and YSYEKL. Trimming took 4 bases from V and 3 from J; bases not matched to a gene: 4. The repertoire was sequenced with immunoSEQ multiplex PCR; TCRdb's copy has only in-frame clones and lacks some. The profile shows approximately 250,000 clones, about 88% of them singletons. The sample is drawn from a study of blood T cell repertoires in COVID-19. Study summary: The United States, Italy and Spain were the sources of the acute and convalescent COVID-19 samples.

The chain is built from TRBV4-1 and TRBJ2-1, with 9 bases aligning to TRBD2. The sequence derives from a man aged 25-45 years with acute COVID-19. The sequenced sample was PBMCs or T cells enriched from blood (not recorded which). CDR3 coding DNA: TGCGCCAGCAGCCCCGGACTAGCGATCTACAATGAGCAGTTCTTC. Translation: CASSPGLAIYNEQFF.